A single sample is the source of the 12 T cell receptor beta chains below, sequenced in a study of cytomegalovirus exposure and HLA in healthy donors. It was with 60 Vbeta and 13 Jbeta primers that the PCR ran. The method was immunoSEQ multiplex PCR; TCRdb's version includes in-frame clones alone and lacks a portion of them. Of hundreds of thousands of clones in the sample, approximately 90% are singletons; the top ten hold roughly 1%. Sequencing used PBMCs. Every receptor here comes from a woman under 30 in good health and CMV-seronegative.

J is TRBJ1-4 and V is TRBV7-9; no clear D. The V gene's germline CDR1 is SEHNR and CDR2 FQNEAQ (reference sequence). V was clipped by 0 bases and J by 5 bases, with 10 bases between them. This CDR3 region has 15 residues. CDR3 sequence (DNA): TGTGCCAGCAGCTTAGCGGCAGGCTACAATGAAAAACTGTTTTTT. Protein: CASSLAAGYNEKLFF.

The chain links TRBV18 to TRBJ1-3; D gene uncertain. V was shortened by 4 bases and J by 0 bases, with 10 bases between the two germline ends. The germline gives CDR1 KGHSH, CDR2 LQKENI. The CDR3 sequence is 15 residues long. CDR3 protein: CASSLYEGSGNTIYF. For the CDR3, the DNA is TGTGCCAGCTCACTTTACGAGGGCTCTGGAAACACCATATATTTT.

About this clone itself: The junction does not match germline at one end; this may be a read error. The V and J genes are TRBV6-5 and TRBJ2-5, with TRBD2 identical over 8 bases. Germline V gene lookup returns CDR1 MNHEY and CDR2 SVGAGI. The CDR3 runs to 15 residues. The CDR3 coding sequence is TGTGCCAACAGTTACAGCGGGGGACGCCAAGAGACCCAGTACTTC. It codes for CANSYSGGRQETQYF.

The V and J genes are TRBV10-2 and TRBJ2-2; the match to TRBD2 covers 10 bases. V dropped 3 bases and J dropped 6; count of bases not matched to a gene: 7. The CDR3 is made up of 16 amino acids. CDR1 and CDR2 from the germline V gene are WSHSY and SAAADI. CDR3 loop: CASSDPSGGVAGELFF. The CDR3 region has the DNA TGCGCCAGCAGTGACCCTAGCGGGGGTGTTGCCGGGGAGCTGTTTTTT.

The chain links TRBV9 to TRBJ1-3; TRBD1 is a possible D gene (6 bases). This CDR3 comprises 17 residues. Germline-derived CDR1 and CDR2 are SGDLS and YYNGEE. Trimming stripped 4 bases from V and 2 bases from J, with 19 bases between. CDR3 coding DNA: TGTGCCAGCAGCCCCCCCCGACAGGCGGGAGCTGGAAACACCATATATTTT. This translates into CASSPPRQAGAGNTIYF.

This rearrangement joins TRBV5-8 to TRBJ2-1; D perhaps matches TRBD1 (5 bases). The CDR3 spans 16 residues. Trimming cost V 3 bases and J 4 bases, with 17 bases left between them. Looked up from germline, CDR1 is SGHTS and CDR2 is YDEGEE. The CDR3 sequence is CASSWVDTGIYNEQFF. The CDR3 DNA sequence: TGTGCCAGCAGCTGGGTGGACACCGGAATTTACAATGAGCAGTTCTTC.

V gene TRBV7-6 combines with J gene TRBJ1-5; D gene unclear. The CDR3 sequence is 16 residues long. CDR1 SGHVS and CDR2 FNYEAQ come from the germline V gene. V was cut by 2 bases and J by 4 bases, with 15 bases left in between. CDR3 amino acids: CASSLPQTEGNQPQHF. Written as DNA, the CDR3 is TGTGCCAGCAGCTTACCACAGACCGAAGGAAATCAGCCCCAGCATTTT.

This clone appeared a single time. V gene TRBV28 combines with J gene TRBJ2-3; 13 nucleotides match TRBD2. The CDR3 is made up of 16 amino acids. CDR1 MDHEN and CDR2 SYDVKM come from the germline V gene. V lost 9 bases, J lost 3 bases, and 9 bases stayed unmatched. The CDR3, as DNA: TGTGCCAGTGAACTAGCGGGAGGGCCCCCGACAGATACGCAGTATTTT. Protein sequence: CASELAGGPPTDTQYF.

This chain connects TRBV4-1 to TRBJ1-1; TRBD1 is a possible D gene (5 bases). With 4 bases removed from V and 6 bases from J, the gap between germline ends came to 21 bases. This CDR3 comprises 16 residues. The V gene's germline CDR1 is MGHRA and CDR2 YSYEKL. The DNA for the CDR3 is TGCGCCAGCAGCCCCCAACCGGGCCCAGGGCCCTCTGAAGCTTTCTTT. Translation gives CASSPQPGPGPSEAFF.

The chain carries TRBV9 and TRBJ2-1, with TRBD2 matching over 15 bases. After removal of 4 bases from V and 5 bases from J, the junction contained 10 bases not matched to a gene. The V gene's germline CDR1 is SGDLS and CDR2 YYNGEE. This CDR3 contains 18 residues. CDR3 nucleotide sequence: TGTGCCAGCAGCCCCGGGACTAGCGGGAGGTGGCGGGACAATGAGCAGTTCTTC. Protein: CASSPGTSGRWRDNEQFF.

V is TRBV25-1 and J is TRBJ1-1; D might be TRBD1 (5 bases). The CDR3 is 13 residues long. The V end was cut by 0 bases, the J end by 3 bases, with 5 bases between. CDR1 is MGHDK and CDR2 is SYGVNS in the germline V gene. CDR3 DNA: TGTGCCAGCAGTGAATACAGGGACACTGAAGCTTTCTTT. It yields the protein CASSEYRDTEAFF.

The rearrangement joins TRBV5-5 to TRBJ2-5; 7 positions agree with TRBD2. Germline values: CDR1 SGHKS, CDR2 YYEKEE (reference sequence). The CDR3 sequence is 16 residues long. J was trimmed by 7 bases and V by 0 bases; bases with no gene match: 12. The CDR3 DNA is TGTGCCAGCAGCTTGGGGGGACTACGGCGTTTGGGGACCCAGTACTTC. Amino acid sequence: CASSLGGLRRLGTQYF.